This is a list of T cell receptor beta chains from one sample in a study of OX40 agonist ivuxolimab in advanced cancers. This table comes from immunoSEQ multiplex PCR, and its TCRdb copy is limited to in-frame clones, with some not included. The sample contains 65,000 to 90,000 clones, about 93% of which appear only once. Here the sequenced sample was CD4+ or CD8+ T cells sorted from blood, taken in a trial of the OX40 agonist ivuxolimab. The receptors were sampled from an adult with an advanced solid tumor such as melanoma, head and neck, liver or kidney cancer. The CDR3 runs from the conserved cysteine through the conserved F or W. A D gene is named only where the DNA matches it firmly. For some rows the clone size is stated as once, few or many, or as a class when expanded; others skip it.

DNA	CDR3	J	size	V	D
TGTGCCAGCAGCTTTCCCACAGTCAGGAACACTGAAGCTTTCTTT	CASSFPTVRNTEAFF	TRBJ1-1	.	TRBV11-1	.
TGTGCCAGCAGCTCACCACTAGCGGGAGGGACCGGGGAGCTGTTTTTT	CASSSPLAGGTGELFF	TRBJ2-2	.	TRBV7-8	TRBD2
TGTGCTAGCAGCTTATTTGACGTGACTGGGGGGGGAGGGTTCTGCAATGAGCAGTTCTTC	CASSLFDVTGGGGFCNEQFF	TRBJ2-1	.	TRBV7-7	TRBD2
TGTGCCTGGAGTGTACCCCGACTAGCGGGAGAGACCCAGTACTTC	CAWSVPRLAGETQYF	TRBJ2-5	once	TRBV30	TRBD2
TGCGCCAGCAGCCAAGATCCGGGGCGGGCTGGTGGCTACACCTTC	CASSQDPGRAGGYTF	TRBJ1-2	.	TRBV4-3	.
TGTGCCAGCAATCAAATGGACAGGGCTGGTGGCTACACCTTC	CASNQMDRAGGYTF	TRBJ1-2	.	TRBV28	TRBD1
TGTGCCAGCAGCTTAGATGCAGGGGTGGATACGCAGTATTTT	CASSLDAGVDTQYF	TRBJ2-3	.	TRBV13	.
TGTGCCAGCAGTTACGCGAACTCCTACGAGCAGTACTTC	CASSYANSYEQYF	TRBJ2-7	.	TRBV6-5	.
TGTGCCAGCACTACGGGCATCCCCGCCACTGAAGCTTTCTTT	CASTTGIPATEAFF	TRBJ1-1	.	TRBV25-1	.
TGTGCCGGTATTAGCTATGGCTACACCTTC	CAGISYGYTF	TRBJ1-2	.	TRBV7-9	.
TGTGCCAGCAGCTTGTCGTACAATGAGCAGTTCTTC	CASSLSYNEQFF	TRBJ2-1	.	TRBV7-6	.
TGTGCCAGCAGTTGGGACAGTCAAGAGACCCAGTACTTC	CASSWDSQETQYF	TRBJ2-5	.	TRBV5-6	TRBD1
TGTGCCAGCAGTGAAGCTCGCGTTTCCGAGCAGTACTTC	CASSEARVSEQYF	TRBJ2-7	.	TRBV6-1	.
TGCGCCAGCAGCTTACAGGGCTACGAGCAGTACTTC	CASSLQGYEQYF	TRBJ2-7	.	TRBV5-1	.
TGTGCCAGTAGTATAAAGGGGGCGCGTGGCTACACCTTC	CASSIKGARGYTF	TRBJ1-2	.	TRBV19	TRBD1
TGTGCCAGCAGCTCGGGGGGTACGCAGTATTTT	CASSSGGTQYF	TRBJ2-3	.	TRBV7-3	TRBD2
TGTGCCAGCAGTGGACAAAGTGGGTACAATGAGCAGTTCTTC	CASSGQSGYNEQFF	TRBJ2-1	.	TRBV2	.
TGTGCCAGCCTAAGTAACAACGCCATATATTTT	CASLSNNAIYF	TRBJ1-3	once	TRBV28	.
TGTGCCAGCAGCAAGACAGAAGGCTATGGCTACACCTTC	CASSKTEGYGYTF	TRBJ1-2	.	TRBV5-6	.
TGTGCCAGCAGCAAACCCCGGACAGGGGAAGCAGATACGCAGTATTTT	CASSKPRTGEADTQYF	TRBJ2-3	.	TRBV21-1	.
TGTGCCAGCAGCTTAGGAGGTTTCGATGAGCAGTTCTTC	CASSLGGFDEQFF	TRBJ2-1	.	TRBV7-2	.
TGCGCCACCACAGGGGTAAAGACCCAGTACTTC	CATTGVKTQYF	TRBJ2-5	.	TRBV10-1	TRBD1
TGCGCCAGCTCTCAGAGACCGGGACAGCATCAAGAGATCCAGTACTTC	CASSQRPGQHQEIQYF	TRBJ2-5	.	TRBV23-1	TRBD1
TGTGCCAGCAGCTCAAGGGGACTAGCGGAAGATACGCAGTATTTT	CASSSRGLAEDTQYF	TRBJ2-3	.	TRBV5-6	TRBD2
TGTGCCAGCGGTCTAGCGGGCCAATACGAGCAGTACTTC	CASGLAGQYEQYF	TRBJ2-7	.	TRBV6-5	TRBD2
TGTGCCAGCAGTTACACCGGGACTAGAAACAATGAGCAGTTCTTC	CASSYTGTRNNEQFF	TRBJ2-1	.	TRBV25-1	TRBD2